The present entry profiles one T cell receptor beta chain with its context. The antigen is not known. Method: immunoSEQ multiplex PCR; TCRdb's copy keeps in-frame clones and lacks some. The profile shows 150,000 to 200,000 clones, around nine tenths of them singletons. Trimming cost V 6 bases and J 2 bases, with 16 bases left between them. This CDR3 is built from 15 residues. Germline CDR1 MDHEN, CDR2 SYDVKM. The source of the sample is a study of cytotoxic CD8 clonotypes in ibrutinib-treated CLL. About the research overall: Partial responses totalled about 24 and complete responses 2; after median roughly 64 months, about 15 remained remitted and approximately twelve progressed. General study findings and limits: Stable or contracted on treatment, public clonotypes were also uncommon. Higher circulating CD8+ T-cell counts strongly accompanied higher baseline clonality, above age-matched healthy donors.

The J gene is TRBJ2-5, the V gene TRBV28; possibly TRBD1 or TRBD2 for D (7 bases each). This material consisted of PBMCs, taken at disease progression, from a patient treated with ibrutinib. The receptor's source is a human donor with chronic lymphocytic leukemia. CDR3 sequence: CASRSSGGGQETQYF. In DNA, the CDR3 is TGTGCCAGCAGGAGCTCAGGGGGGGGACAAGAGACCCAGTACTTC.